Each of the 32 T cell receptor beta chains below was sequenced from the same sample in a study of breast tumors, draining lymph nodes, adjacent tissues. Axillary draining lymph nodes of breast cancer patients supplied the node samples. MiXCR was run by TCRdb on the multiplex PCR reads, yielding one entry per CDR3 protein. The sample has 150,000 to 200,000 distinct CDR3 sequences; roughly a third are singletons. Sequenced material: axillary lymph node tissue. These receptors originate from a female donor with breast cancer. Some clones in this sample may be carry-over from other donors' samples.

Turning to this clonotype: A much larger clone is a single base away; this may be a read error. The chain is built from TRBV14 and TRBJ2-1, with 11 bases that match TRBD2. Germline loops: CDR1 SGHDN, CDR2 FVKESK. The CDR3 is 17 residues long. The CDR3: CASSQGGLAGGYTEQFF. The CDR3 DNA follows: TGTGCCAGCAGCCAAGGGGGGCTAGCGGGGGGATACACTGAGCAGTTCTTC.

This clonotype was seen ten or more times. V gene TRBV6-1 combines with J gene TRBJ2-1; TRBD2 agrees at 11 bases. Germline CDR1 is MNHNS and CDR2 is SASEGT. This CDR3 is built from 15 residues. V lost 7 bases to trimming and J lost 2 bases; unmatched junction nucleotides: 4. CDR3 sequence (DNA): TGTGCCAGCAAAGGGACTAGCGGAACCTACAATGAGCAGTTCTTC. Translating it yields CASKGTSGTYNEQFF.

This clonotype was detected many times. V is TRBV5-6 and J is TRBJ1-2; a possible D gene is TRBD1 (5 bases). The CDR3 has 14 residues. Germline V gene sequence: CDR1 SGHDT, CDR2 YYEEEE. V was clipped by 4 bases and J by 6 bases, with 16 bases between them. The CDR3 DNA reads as TGTGCCAGCAGCCAGAACATGGGGGGGGATGGCTACACCTTC. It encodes CASSQNMGGDGYTF. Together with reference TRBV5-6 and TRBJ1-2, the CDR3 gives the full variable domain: DAGVTQSPTHLIKTRGQQVTLRCSPKSGHDTVSWYQQALGQGPQFIFQYYEEEERQRGNFPDRFSGHQFPNYSSELNVNALLLGDSALYLCASSQNMGGDGYTFGSGTRLTVV.

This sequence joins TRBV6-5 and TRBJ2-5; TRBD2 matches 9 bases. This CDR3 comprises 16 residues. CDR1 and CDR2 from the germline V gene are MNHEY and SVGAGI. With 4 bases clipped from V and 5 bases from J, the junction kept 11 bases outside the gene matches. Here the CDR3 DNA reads TGTGCCAGCAGTTCCTTAGCGGGAGAGGCCGGGGAGACCCAGTACTTC. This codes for CASSSLAGEAGETQYF.

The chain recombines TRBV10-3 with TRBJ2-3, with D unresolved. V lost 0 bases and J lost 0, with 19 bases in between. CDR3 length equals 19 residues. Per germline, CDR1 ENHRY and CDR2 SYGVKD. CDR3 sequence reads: CAISESLVPREISTDTQYF. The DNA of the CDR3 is TGTGCCATCAGTGAGTCCTTGGTTCCGAGAGAGATTAGCACAGATACGCAGTATTTT.

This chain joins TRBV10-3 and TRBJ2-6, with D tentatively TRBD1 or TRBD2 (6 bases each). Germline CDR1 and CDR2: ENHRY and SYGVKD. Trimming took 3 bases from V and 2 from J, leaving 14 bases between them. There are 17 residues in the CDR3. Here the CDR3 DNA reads TGTGCCATCAGTGAAATTAACAGGGAGGCTGGGGCCAACGTCCTGACTTTC. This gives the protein CAISEINREAGANVLTF.

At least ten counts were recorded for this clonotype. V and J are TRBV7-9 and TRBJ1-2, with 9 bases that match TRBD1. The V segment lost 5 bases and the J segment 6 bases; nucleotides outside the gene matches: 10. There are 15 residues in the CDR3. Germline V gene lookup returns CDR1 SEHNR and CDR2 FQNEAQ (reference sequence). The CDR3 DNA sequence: TGTGCCAGCAGCGGACCGGGACAGGGTTTGCATGGCTACACCTTC. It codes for CASSGPGQGLHGYTF. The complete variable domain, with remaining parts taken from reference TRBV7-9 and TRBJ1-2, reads DTGVSQNPRHKITKRGQNVTFRCDPISEHNRLYWYRQTLGQGPEFLTYFQNEAQLEKSRLLSDRFSAERPKGSFSTLEIQRTEQGDSAMYLCASSGPGQGLHGYTFGSGTRLTVV.

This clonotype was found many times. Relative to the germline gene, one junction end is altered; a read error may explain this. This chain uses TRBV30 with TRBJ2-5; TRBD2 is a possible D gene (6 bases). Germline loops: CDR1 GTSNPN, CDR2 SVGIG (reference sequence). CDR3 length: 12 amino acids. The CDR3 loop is CAWSPGNSGLGF. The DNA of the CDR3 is TGTGCCTGGAGTCCCGGGAATAGCGGCTTGGGGTTC.

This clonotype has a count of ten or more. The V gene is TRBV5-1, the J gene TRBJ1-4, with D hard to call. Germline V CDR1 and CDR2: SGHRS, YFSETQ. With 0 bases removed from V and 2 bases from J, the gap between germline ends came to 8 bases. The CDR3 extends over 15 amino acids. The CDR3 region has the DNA TGCGCCAGCAGCTTGGGGTTTAACACTAATGAAAAACTGTTTTTT. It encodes CASSLGFNTNEKLFF.

This CDR3 reads CASTPQQGALTGELFF. DNA of the CDR3: TGTGCCAGCACCCCCCAGCAGGGGGCGCTCACCGGGGAGCTGTTTTTT. The chain carries TRBV2 and TRBJ2-2; TRBD1 aligns across 8 bases. The V gene end was trimmed by 7 bases and the J gene end by 4 bases; junction bases not matched to a gene: 11. In germline, CDR1 is SNHLY, CDR2 FYNNEI. This CDR3 is 16 amino acids long.

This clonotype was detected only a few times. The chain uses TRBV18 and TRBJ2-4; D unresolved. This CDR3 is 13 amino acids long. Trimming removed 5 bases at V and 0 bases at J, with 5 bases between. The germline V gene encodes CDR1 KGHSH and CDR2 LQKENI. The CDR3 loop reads CASSSSAKNIQYF. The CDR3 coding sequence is TGTGCCAGCTCAAGTTCAGCCAAAAACATTCAGTACTTC.

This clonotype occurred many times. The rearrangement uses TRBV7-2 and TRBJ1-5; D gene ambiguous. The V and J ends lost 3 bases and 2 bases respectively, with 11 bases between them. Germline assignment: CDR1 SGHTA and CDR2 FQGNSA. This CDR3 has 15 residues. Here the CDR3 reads CASSFRSQGNQPQHF. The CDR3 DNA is TGTGCCAGCAGCTTTAGGAGCCAGGGCAATCAGCCCCAGCATTTT.

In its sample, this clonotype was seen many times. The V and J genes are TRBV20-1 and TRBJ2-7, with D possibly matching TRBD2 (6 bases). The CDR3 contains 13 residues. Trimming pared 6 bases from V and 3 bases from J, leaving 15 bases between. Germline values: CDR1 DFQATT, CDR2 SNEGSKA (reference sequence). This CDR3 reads CSAERGGIYEQYF. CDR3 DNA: TGCAGTGCCGAACGTGGCGGGATCTACGAGCAGTACTTC.

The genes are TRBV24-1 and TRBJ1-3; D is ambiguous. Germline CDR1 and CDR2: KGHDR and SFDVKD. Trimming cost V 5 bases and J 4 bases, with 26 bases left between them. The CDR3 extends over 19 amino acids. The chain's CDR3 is CATSGPMGRSQIAGNTIYF. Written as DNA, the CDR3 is TGTGCCACCAGTGGCCCGATGGGGAGGTCACAGATTGCCGGAAACACCATATATTTT.

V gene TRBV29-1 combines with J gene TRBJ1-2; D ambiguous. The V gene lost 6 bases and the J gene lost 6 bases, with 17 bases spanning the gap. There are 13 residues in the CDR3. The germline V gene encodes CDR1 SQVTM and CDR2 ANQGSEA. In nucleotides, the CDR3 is TGCAGCGTCGGCGATCGGCTTAGGGATGGCTACACCTTC. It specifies CSVGDRLRDGYTF.

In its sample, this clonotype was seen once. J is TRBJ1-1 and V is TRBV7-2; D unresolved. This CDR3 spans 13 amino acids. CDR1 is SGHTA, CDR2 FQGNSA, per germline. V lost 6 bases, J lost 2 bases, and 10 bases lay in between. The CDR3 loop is CASRSSGNTEAFF. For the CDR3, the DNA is TGTGCCAGCAGGTCGAGTGGAAACACTGAAGCTTTCTTT. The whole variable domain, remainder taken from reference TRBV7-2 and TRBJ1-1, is GAGVSQSPSNKVTEKGKDVELRCDPISGHTALYWYRQSLGQGLEFLIYFQGNSAPDKSGLPSDRFSAERTGGSVSTLTIQRTQQEDSAVYLCASRSSGNTEAFFGQGTRLTVV.

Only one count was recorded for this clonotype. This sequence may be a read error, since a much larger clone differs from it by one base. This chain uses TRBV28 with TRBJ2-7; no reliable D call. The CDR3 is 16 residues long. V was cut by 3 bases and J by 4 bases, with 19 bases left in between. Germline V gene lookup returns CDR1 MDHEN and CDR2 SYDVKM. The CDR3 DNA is TGTGCCAGCAGTTTCCCGGCCAACTCACCGGTATACGAGCAGTACTTC. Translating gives CASSFPANSPVYEQYF.

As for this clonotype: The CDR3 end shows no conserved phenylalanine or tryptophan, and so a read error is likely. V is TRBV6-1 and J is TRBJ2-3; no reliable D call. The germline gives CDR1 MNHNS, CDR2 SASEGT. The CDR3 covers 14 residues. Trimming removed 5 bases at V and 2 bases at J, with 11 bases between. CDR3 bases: TGTGCCAGCAGTTACGGAACTTACACAGATACGCAGTATTCT. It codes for CASSYGTYTDTQYS.

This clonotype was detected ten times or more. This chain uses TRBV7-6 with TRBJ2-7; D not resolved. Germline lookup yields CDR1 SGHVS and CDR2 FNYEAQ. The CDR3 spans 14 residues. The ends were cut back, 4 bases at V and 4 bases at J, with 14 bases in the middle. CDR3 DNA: TGTGCCAGCAGCTCGTCTGGCGCGGCGTACGAGCAGTACTTC. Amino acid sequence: CASSSSGAAYEQYF. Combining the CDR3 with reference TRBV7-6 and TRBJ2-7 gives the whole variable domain GAGVSQSPRYKVTKRGQDVALRCDPISGHVSLYWYRQALGQGPEFLTYFNYEAQQDKSGLPNDRFSAERPEGSISTLTIQRTEQRDSAMYRCASSSSGAAYEQYFGPGTRLTVT.

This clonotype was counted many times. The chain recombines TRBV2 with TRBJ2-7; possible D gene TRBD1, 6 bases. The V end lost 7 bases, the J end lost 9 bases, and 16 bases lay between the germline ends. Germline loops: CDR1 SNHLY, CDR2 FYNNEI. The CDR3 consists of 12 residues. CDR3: CASKYTGQGQYF. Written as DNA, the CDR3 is TGTGCCAGCAAATACACAGGGCAGGGGCAGTACTTC.

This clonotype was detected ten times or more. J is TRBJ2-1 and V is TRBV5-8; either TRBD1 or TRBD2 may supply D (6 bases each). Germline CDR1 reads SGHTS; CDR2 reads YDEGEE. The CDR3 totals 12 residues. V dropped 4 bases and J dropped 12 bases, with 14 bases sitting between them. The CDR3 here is CASSRGLEAQFF. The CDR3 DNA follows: TGTGCCAGCAGCCGGGGGCTAGAGGCGCAGTTCTTC.

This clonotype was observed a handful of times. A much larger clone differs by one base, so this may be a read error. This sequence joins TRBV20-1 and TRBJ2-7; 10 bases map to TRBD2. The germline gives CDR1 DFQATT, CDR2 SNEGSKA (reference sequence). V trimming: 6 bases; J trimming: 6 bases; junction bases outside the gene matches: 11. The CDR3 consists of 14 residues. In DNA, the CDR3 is TGCAGTGCGCCTCAACCGGGACTAGCGTCCGAGCAGTACTTC. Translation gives CSAPQPGLASEQYF.

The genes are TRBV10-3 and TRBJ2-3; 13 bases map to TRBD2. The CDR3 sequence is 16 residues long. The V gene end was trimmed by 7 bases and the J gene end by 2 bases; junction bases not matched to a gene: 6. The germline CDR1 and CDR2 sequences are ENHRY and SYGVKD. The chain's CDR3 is CAITRGLAGTTDTQYF. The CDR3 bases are TGTGCCATCACTAGGGGACTAGCGGGGACCACAGATACGCAGTATTTT.

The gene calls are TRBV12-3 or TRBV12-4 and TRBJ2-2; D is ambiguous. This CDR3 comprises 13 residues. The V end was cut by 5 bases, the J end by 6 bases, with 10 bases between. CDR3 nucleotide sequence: TGTGCCAGCAGTAGCTCCCCCCCCGGGGAGCTGTTTTTT. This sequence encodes CASSSSPPGELFF.

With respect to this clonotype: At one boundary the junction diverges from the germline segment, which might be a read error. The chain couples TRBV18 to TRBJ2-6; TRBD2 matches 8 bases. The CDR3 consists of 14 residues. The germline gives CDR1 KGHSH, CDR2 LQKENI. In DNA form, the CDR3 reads TGTGCCAGCTCACCACCGCGGGGGGCCAACGTCCAGACTTTC. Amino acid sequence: CASSPPRGANVQTF.

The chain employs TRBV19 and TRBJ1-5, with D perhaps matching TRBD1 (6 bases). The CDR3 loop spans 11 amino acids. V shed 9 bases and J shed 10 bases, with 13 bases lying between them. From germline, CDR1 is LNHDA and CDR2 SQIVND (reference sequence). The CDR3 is CASARGQPQHF. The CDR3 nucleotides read TGTGCCAGCGCGAGGGGACAACCCCAGCATTTT.

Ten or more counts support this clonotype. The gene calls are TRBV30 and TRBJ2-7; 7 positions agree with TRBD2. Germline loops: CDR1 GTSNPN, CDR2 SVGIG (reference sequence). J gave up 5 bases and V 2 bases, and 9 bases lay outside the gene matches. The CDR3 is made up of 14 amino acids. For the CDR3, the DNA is TGTGCCTGGAGTAAACTAGCGCCTTCGGACGAGCAGTACTTC. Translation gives CAWSKLAPSDEQYF.

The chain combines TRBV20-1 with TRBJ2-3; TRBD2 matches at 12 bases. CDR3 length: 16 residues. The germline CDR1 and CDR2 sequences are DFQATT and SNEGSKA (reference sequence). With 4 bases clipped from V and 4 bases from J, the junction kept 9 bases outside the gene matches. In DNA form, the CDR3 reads TGCAGTGCTATACCCCCGACTAGCGGGAGTGCAGATACGCAGTATTTT. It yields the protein CSAIPPTSGSADTQYF.

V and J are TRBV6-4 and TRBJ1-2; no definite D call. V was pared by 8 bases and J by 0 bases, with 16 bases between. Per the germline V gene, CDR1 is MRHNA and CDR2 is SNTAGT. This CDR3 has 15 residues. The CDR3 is CASDPGRMTNYGYTF. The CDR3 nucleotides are TGTGCCAGCGATCCGGGTCGGATGACTAACTATGGCTACACCTTC.

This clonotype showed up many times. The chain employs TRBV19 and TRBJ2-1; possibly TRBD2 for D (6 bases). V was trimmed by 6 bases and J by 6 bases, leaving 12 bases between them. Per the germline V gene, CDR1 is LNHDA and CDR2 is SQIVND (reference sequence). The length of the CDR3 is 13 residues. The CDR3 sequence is CASSGTAGNEQFF. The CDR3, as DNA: TGTGCCAGTAGCGGGACTGCGGGCAATGAGCAGTTCTTC.

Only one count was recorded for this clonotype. The CDR3 nucleotides read TGCAGTGCGAGACTAGCGGGGATAGATACGCAGTATTTT. It translates to CSARLAGIDTQYF. This chain joins TRBV20-1 and TRBJ2-3, with 11 bases lining up with TRBD2. V lost 6 bases, J lost 5 bases, and 4 bases stayed unmatched. From germline, CDR1 is DFQATT and CDR2 SNEGSKA (reference sequence). The CDR3 spans 13 residues.

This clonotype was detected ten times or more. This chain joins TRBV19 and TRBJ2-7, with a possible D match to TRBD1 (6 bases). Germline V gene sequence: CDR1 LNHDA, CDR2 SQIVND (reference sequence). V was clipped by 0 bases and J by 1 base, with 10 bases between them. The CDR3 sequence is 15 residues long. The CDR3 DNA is TGTGCCAGTAGTATAGAGGGGCAGGGGTCCTACGAGCAGTACTTC. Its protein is CASSIEGQGSYEQYF.